This TCR beta chain derives from a study of shared clonotypes between healthy human individuals. V dropped 7 bases and J dropped 2 bases, with 7 bases sitting between them. This CDR3 comprises 11 residues. From germline, CDR1 is SGHRS and CDR2 YFSETQ. Generated by immunoSEQ multiplex PCR, the TCRdb table keeps only in-frame clones and is missing some. The sample carries about 96,000 clones, approximately 70% recorded once. The material sequenced was memory CD8+ T cells sorted from blood. Specified subset: CD45RO+ cells pooled with CCR7-negative TemRA cells. This clonotype was obtained from a man aged 25-45 years in good health. The J gene is TRBJ2-7, the V gene TRBV5-1; D not resolved. The CDR3 DNA is TGCGCCAGCTCGGCAGCCTACGAGCAGTACTTC. Encoded protein: CASSAAYEQYF.